The clone carrying this T cell receptor (beta chain) has just a few counts. Its antigen is unidentified. The germline V gene has CDR1 LNHNV and CDR2 YYDKDF (reference sequence). V lost 6 bases, J lost 4 bases, and 10 bases stayed unmatched. This CDR3 comprises 15 residues. This entry comes from a study of T-cell memory formation after mild COVID-19. 5'RACE primed from the constant segment yielded TCR alpha and TCR beta cDNA libraries bearing sample barcodes and UMIs. TCRdb redid the calling of the 5' RACE reads with MiXCR, one entry per CDR3 protein. Of roughly 200,000 distinct CDR3 sequences listed, about a sixth were seen once; the top ten hold 2.4%. General study findings and limits: Largely, contracting CD4+ clones fell within CM and EM, and contracting CD8+ clones within EMRA. CD4/CD8 balance held among clones contracting day 15 to 85, and later expanders leaned CD4+. Still unconfirmed is whether the second-wave clones peaking on day 37 recognized SARS-CoV-2.

The chain joins TRBV15 to TRBJ1-2; 8 bases agree with TRBD1. Source material: PBMCs or a T cell subset sorted from them (not recorded which). This TCR was recovered from an adult woman who had mild COVID-19 (a few samples of this study predate the infection). Cell type and time point are not known. The CDR3 bases are TGTGCCACCAGAAAGCAGGGGGCGCAGGGCTATGGCTACACCTTC. Amino acid sequence: CATRKQGAQGYGYTF. Full variable domain (remainder filled in from reference TRBV15 and TRBJ1-2): DAMVIQNPRYQVTQFGKPVTLSCSQTLNHNVMYWYQQKSSQAPKLLFHYYDKDFNNEADTPDNFQSRRPNTSFCFLDIRSPGLGDTAMYLCATRKQGAQGYGYTFGSGTRLTVV.